Shown below are 27 T cell receptor beta chains from a single sample sequenced in a study of blood T cell repertoires in COVID-19. Assay used: immunoSEQ multiplex PCR; TCRdb lists only in-frame clones, some missing. There are some 70,000 clones in the sample; over 75% occur only once, and more than 2.5% lies in the top ten. Sequenced sample: peripheral blood. These receptors were collected from a man in his sixties or seventies with active or convalescent COVID-19.

The rearrangement links TRBV6-5 to TRBJ1-5, with 9 bases fitting TRBD1. The germline V gene has CDR1 MNHEY and CDR2 SVGAGI. After removal of 2 bases from V and 9 bases from J, the junction contained 5 bases not matched to a gene. CDR3 length: 14 residues. This CDR3 is CASSYPDRGGPQHF. CDR3 bases: TGTGCCAGCAGTTACCCGGACAGGGGCGGGCCCCAGCATTTT.

The rearrangement joins TRBV29-1 to TRBJ1-2, with TRBD1 as a possible D gene (6 bases). Germline CDR1 and CDR2: SQVTM and ANQGSEA. This CDR3 has 12 residues. With 3 bases removed from V and 8 bases from J, the gap between germline ends came to 13 bases. CDR3 DNA sequence: TGCAGCGTTGAGCCCAACAGGGACGGCTACACCTTC. Its protein is CSVEPNRDGYTF.

The gene calls are TRBV18 and TRBJ2-1; 9 bases agree with TRBD1. The V gene's germline CDR1 is KGHSH and CDR2 LQKENI. V lost 3 bases, J lost 7 bases, and 10 bases stayed unmatched. The CDR3 sequence is 16 residues long. The CDR3 spells CASSPRNWDRENEQFF. The CDR3 bases are TGTGCCAGCTCACCCCGGAACTGGGACAGGGAAAATGAGCAGTTCTTC.

The J gene is TRBJ2-7, the V gene TRBV5-4; 10 nucleotides align to TRBD1. Germline trimming cut 2 bases from V and 4 bases from J; bases unmatched to any gene: 6. The germline gives CDR1 SGHNT, CDR2 YYREEE (reference sequence). The CDR3 is made up of 15 amino acids. CDR3 in DNA: TGTGCCAGCAGCTTCGGACAGGGGGGGCAATACGAGCAGTACTTC. Translating it yields CASSFGQGGQYEQYF.

The J gene is TRBJ2-1, the V gene TRBV24-1; the D is unclear. This CDR3 contains 16 residues. V was trimmed by 3 bases and J by 0 bases, leaving 11 bases between them. Germline V lookup: CDR1 KGHDR, CDR2 SFDVKD. The chain's CDR3 is CATSDRAASSYNEQFF. The DNA for the CDR3 is TGTGCCACCAGTGATCGTGCGGCCAGCTCCTACAATGAGCAGTTCTTC.

The V and J genes are TRBV6-5 and TRBJ1-5; D is uncertain. Per germline, CDR1 MNHEY and CDR2 SVGAGI. This CDR3 is 13 amino acids long. Trimming shortened V by 4 bases and J by 4 bases, and 8 bases separated the two germline ends. CDR3 sequence: CASSSTGNQPQHF. The DNA for the CDR3 is TGTGCCAGCAGTTCGACTGGGAATCAGCCCCAGCATTTT.

This rearrangement joins TRBV5-4 to TRBJ1-5; D ambiguous. This CDR3 has 15 residues. The V gene lost 0 bases and the J gene lost 4 bases, with 11 bases spanning the gap. Germline CDR1 SGHNT, CDR2 YYREEE (reference sequence). In DNA form, the CDR3 reads TGTGCCAGCAGCTTGGGCGGCGGGCGAAATCAGCCCCAGCATTTT. Amino acid sequence: CASSLGGGRNQPQHF. The variable domain in full, completed from reference TRBV5-4 and TRBJ1-5, reads ETGVTQSPTHLIKTRGQQVTLRCSSQSGHNTVSWYQQALGQGPQFIFQYYREEENGRGNFPPRFSGLQFPNYSSELNVNALELDDSALYLCASSLGGGRNQPQHFGDGTRLSIL.

This rearrangement joins TRBV5-4 to TRBJ2-3, with 10 bases that match TRBD2. This CDR3 spans 16 amino acids. The germline gives CDR1 SGHNT, CDR2 YYREEE (reference sequence). Unmatched junction bases numbered 8, after V lost 3 bases and J lost 4 bases. CDR3 in DNA: TGTGCCAGCAGCTCAATAGCGGGGGGTAGGGCAGATACGCAGTATTTT. Encoded protein: CASSSIAGGRADTQYF.

The genes are TRBV29-1 and TRBJ1-1, with D tentatively TRBD1 (6 bases). The CDR3 is 14 residues long. Germline CDR1 and CDR2: SQVTM and ANQGSEA. V was shortened by 4 bases and J by 10 bases, with 22 bases between the two germline ends. This CDR3 reads CSVARPLTGRGAFF. Here the CDR3 DNA reads TGCAGCGTTGCCCGCCCGTTGACAGGCAGGGGAGCTTTCTTT.

This clone was counted a few times. V is TRBV6-1 and J is TRBJ1-5, with D possibly being TRBD1 (5 bases). This CDR3 region has 15 residues. Germline-derived CDR1 and CDR2 are MNHNS and SASEGT. The V end lost 2 bases, the J end lost 0 bases, and 8 bases lay between the germline ends. The CDR3 coding sequence is TGTGCCAGCAGTGAACAGGGATATAGCAATCAGCCCCAGCATTTT. The encoded protein is CASSEQGYSNQPQHF.

The CDR3 sequence is CASSVTGGGGSNQPQHF. DNA for the CDR3: TGTGCCAGTAGTGTCACAGGGGGCGGTGGTAGCAATCAGCCCCAGCATTTT. The J gene is TRBJ1-5, the V gene TRBV19, with 9 bases matching TRBD1. This CDR3 is 17 amino acids long. CDR1 is LNHDA and CDR2 is SQIVND in the germline V gene (reference sequence). Trimming at V came to 5 bases and at J to 0 bases, leaving 8 bases not matched to a gene.

The chain couples TRBV4-1 to TRBJ1-5; D remains ambiguous. This CDR3 has 14 residues. V lost 2 bases and J 4 bases, leaving 9 bases between the germline ends. CDR1 and CDR2 (germline): MGHRA, YSYEKL. The CDR3 loop is CASSQRQGNQPQHF. DNA of the CDR3: TGCGCCAGCAGCCAAAGACAAGGAAATCAGCCCCAGCATTTT.

The sample holds one count of this clone. V gene TRBV6-1 combines with J gene TRBJ2-5; TRBD2 matches at 12 bases. V was pared by 4 bases and J by 4 bases, with 7 bases of the junction left unmatched. Germline assignment: CDR1 MNHNS and CDR2 SASEGT. The CDR3 runs 16 residues. This chain's CDR3 is CASSALAGGGGETQYF. Here the CDR3 DNA reads TGTGCCAGCAGTGCACTAGCGGGGGGCGGGGGAGAGACCCAGTACTTC.

The chain has TRBV29-1 and TRBJ1-2; the D gene is possibly TRBD1 (6 bases). V was clipped by 3 bases and J by 2 bases, with 10 bases between them. CDR3 length equals 13 residues. Germline CDR1 SQVTM, CDR2 ANQGSEA. DNA of the CDR3: TGCAGCGTTGACATTACAGGGAACTATGGCTACACCTTC. As protein: CSVDITGNYGYTF.

This clone has just a few counts. The chain has TRBV5-1 and TRBJ2-1, with 7 bases that match TRBD2. V lost 10 bases to trimming and J lost 5 bases; unmatched junction nucleotides: 12. There are 14 residues in the CDR3. Germline assignment: CDR1 SGHRS and CDR2 YFSETQ. For the CDR3, the DNA is TGCGCCTCGACGTCGGCTAGCGGTCACAATGAGCAGTTCTTC. This sequence encodes CASTSASGHNEQFF.

The chain employs TRBV6-6 and TRBJ1-5; TRBD1 agrees at 8 bases. This CDR3 is built from 14 residues. V was pared by 7 bases and J by 6 bases, with 8 bases of the junction left unmatched. Germline assignment: CDR1 MNHNY and CDR2 SVGAGI (reference sequence). The CDR3 nucleotides are TGTGCCAGCAACCTACAGGGGGAGGCTCAGCCCCAGCATTTT. It yields the protein CASNLQGEAQPQHF.

The chain has TRBV5-1 and TRBJ2-7, with 12 bases fitting TRBD1. This CDR3 spans 15 amino acids. Trimming took 0 bases from V and 7 from J; bases not matched to a gene: 5. CDR1 SGHRS and CDR2 YFSETQ come from the germline V gene. CDR3 sequence (DNA): TGCGCCAGCAGCTTGGGGGGACAGGGGGCCGGAGAGCAGTACTTC. This sequence encodes CASSLGGQGAGEQYF.

The V call is TRBV24-1, the J call TRBJ1-4; 9 bases are a match to TRBD1. V lost 9 bases, J lost 0 bases, and 13 bases stayed unmatched. The length of the CDR3 is 18 residues. Per germline, CDR1 KGHDR and CDR2 SFDVKD. CDR3 region: CATVHGQGFASTNEKLFF. The DNA for the CDR3 is TGTGCCACCGTGCATGGACAGGGGTTCGCGTCAACTAATGAAAAACTGTTTTTT.

The count of this clone is one. At one end the junction does not follow the germline gene, possibly because of a read error. This chain joins TRBV7-3 and TRBJ2-1; a weak D match, TRBD2 (6 bases). The CDR3 runs 14 residues. The germline CDR1 and CDR2 sequences are SGHTA and FQGTGA. The CDR3: CASSLTGLNNEQFF. The CDR3 DNA follows: TGTGCCAGCAGCCTAACGGGACTTAACAATGAGCAGTTCTTC.

This chain joins TRBV6-1 and TRBJ2-5; 7 nucleotides align to TRBD1. Germline assignment: CDR1 MNHNS and CDR2 SASEGT. V lost 4 bases and J lost 2; bases outside the gene matches: 7. The CDR3 is 15 amino acids. For the CDR3, the DNA is TGTGCCAGCAGTGGAGGGGGCGTAGGGCAAGAGACCCAGTACTTC. This encodes CASSGGGVGQETQYF.

The chain recombines TRBV6-6 with TRBJ2-7; 7 nucleotides match TRBD1. From germline, CDR1 is MNHNY and CDR2 SVGAGI (reference sequence). The junction had 7 bases not matched to a gene; V was cut back by 5 bases and J by 3 bases. The CDR3 is 14 residues long. Written as DNA, the CDR3 is TGTGCCAGCAGTCCAAGGGACAGTATCTACGAGCAGTACTTC. It codes for CASSPRDSIYEQYF.

V is TRBV7-5 and J is TRBJ2-7; TRBD2, the table's D call, was not compared with the DNA. TRBV7-5 is a recognized pseudogene. This CDR3 is built from 16 residues. The CDR3 bases are TGTGTCAGAGTGGAGGTAAGGGTCCTTCTTCCTTGTGAGCAGTACTTC. Protein: CVRVEVRVLLPCEQYF.

This chain joins TRBV7-9 and TRBJ2-7, with 7 bases aligning to TRBD1. J was trimmed by 7 bases and V by 5 bases; bases with no gene match: 8. This CDR3 comprises 13 residues. Germline V lookup: CDR1 SEHNR, CDR2 FQNEAQ (reference sequence). The CDR3 spells CASSPTGVREQYF. Written as DNA, the CDR3 is TGTGCCAGCAGCCCTACAGGGGTTCGGGAGCAGTACTTC.

This clone was recorded only once. The gene calls are TRBV5-1 and TRBJ2-3; TRBD2 aligns across 8 bases. Germline CDR1 SGHRS, CDR2 YFSETQ. The CDR3 sequence is 15 residues long. With V trimmed by 7 bases and J by 0 bases, 7 bases remained unmatched. DNA for the CDR3: TGCGCCAGCCAAGTCTTAGCGGGGAGCACAGATACGCAGTATTTT. Translating gives CASQVLAGSTDTQYF. Complete variable domain (other parts from reference TRBV5-1 and TRBJ2-3): KAGVTQTPRYLIKTRGQQVTLSCSPISGHRSVSWYQQTPGQGLQFLFEYFSETQRNKGNFPGRFSGRQFSNSRSEMNVSTLELGDSALYLCASQVLAGSTDTQYFGPGTRLTVL.

The chain has TRBV19 and TRBJ2-1, with TRBD2 matching over 13 bases. CDR3 length: 15 amino acids. V shed 6 bases, J shed 5 bases, and the junction held 4 bases outside the gene matches. Looked up from germline, CDR1 is LNHDA and CDR2 is SQIVND (reference sequence). Written as DNA, the CDR3 is TGTGCCAGTAGGACTAGCGGGGGGAGCCACAATGAGCAGTTCTTC. Protein sequence: CASRTSGGSHNEQFF.

J is TRBJ1-1 and V is TRBV6-5; the D gene is possibly TRBD1 (5 bases). This CDR3 is built from 15 residues. The germline CDR1 and CDR2 sequences are MNHEY and SVGAGI. The ends were cut back, 5 bases at V and 3 bases at J, with 16 bases in the middle. The CDR3 protein is CASSPLGVQDTEAFF. CDR3 DNA sequence: TGTGCCAGCAGTCCCCTAGGGGTTCAGGACACTGAAGCTTTCTTT.

The J gene is TRBJ2-5, the V gene TRBV6-2 or TRBV6-3; 10 bases fit TRBD1. Germline trimming cut 3 bases from V and 4 bases from J; bases unmatched to any gene: 11. Looked up from germline, CDR1 is MNHEY and CDR2 is SVGEGT. CDR3 length equals 17 residues. DNA for the CDR3: TGTGCCAGCAGTTATCGGGGGACAGGGGAGGCAAGAGAGACCCAGTACTTC. This encodes CASSYRGTGEARETQYF.